This is a list of T cell receptor beta chains from one sample in a study of blood T cell repertoires in COVID-19. Clones were read by immunoSEQ multiplex PCR, and TCRdb kept only the in-frame ones, dropping some. The data contain 25,000 to 30,000 clones, roughly nine tenths of them singletons. Sequenced sample: peripheral blood. The receptors derive from a human donor in a cohort sampled during active COVID-19. CDR3s include the opening cysteine and the closing phenylalanine or tryptophan. The order of the fields is CDR3 DNA, CDR3 protein, clone size, V gene, D gene, J gene. The D gene is left open where the match is weak. Not every row has a clone size; where given, it reads once, few, many or a size class.

CDR3 DNA: TGTGCCAGCAGTGAAGGGCGTTGGAGACAGGGAATAGATACGCAGTATTTT
CDR3 protein: CASSEGRWRQGIDTQYF
clone size: once
V gene: TRBV2
D gene: TRBD1
J gene: TRBJ2-3

CDR3 DNA: TGTGCCAGCAGCCAAGATGTCGCCGGGGAGCTGTTTTTT
CDR3 protein: CASSQDVAGELFF
clone size: few
V gene: TRBV4-2
D gene: .
J gene: TRBJ2-2

CDR3 DNA: TGCAGTGCTAGTCTAGCTGAGACCCAGTACTTC
CDR3 protein: CSASLAETQYF
clone size: once
V gene: TRBV20-1
D gene: .
J gene: TRBJ2-5

CDR3 DNA: TGCGCCAGCAGCTTGGTTGGGGGAGGCGAGAACACCATATATTTT
CDR3 protein: CASSLVGGGENTIYF
clone size: .
V gene: TRBV5-1
D gene: .
J gene: TRBJ1-3

CDR3 DNA: TGTGCCAGTAAACGACTAGCGGGGAGTCAAGAGACCCAGTACTTC
CDR3 protein: CASKRLAGSQETQYF
clone size: .
V gene: TRBV19
D gene: TRBD2
J gene: TRBJ2-5

CDR3 DNA: TGCGCCAGCAGCCCCGAAGCGAATCTCGGAAACTATGGCTACACCTTC
CDR3 protein: CASSPEANLGNYGYTF
clone size: .
V gene: TRBV4-3
D gene: .
J gene: TRBJ1-2

CDR3 DNA: TGCAGCGTTGAAGGCAACAGGGGGGACACCATATATTTT
CDR3 protein: CSVEGNRGDTIYF
clone size: .
V gene: TRBV29-1
D gene: TRBD1
J gene: TRBJ1-3

CDR3 DNA: TGTGCCAGCAGCTTAGTCTGGCAGAACACTGAAGCTTTCTTT
CDR3 protein: CASSLVWQNTEAFF
clone size: .
V gene: TRBV7-2
D gene: .
J gene: TRBJ1-1

CDR3 DNA: TGTGCCATCCTATCGAGAGAGGTAGCCAAAAACATTCAGTACTTC
CDR3 protein: CAILSREVAKNIQYF
clone size: .
V gene: TRBV27
D gene: .
J gene: TRBJ2-4

CDR3 DNA: TGTGCCAGCAGCCCGGCGGGGGTAATCAATGAGCAGTTCTTC
CDR3 protein: CASSPAGVINEQFF
clone size: .
V gene: TRBV5-8
D gene: TRBD2
J gene: TRBJ2-1

CDR3 DNA: TGTGCCAGCAGCTTGGATCGGGAGATAAAACTGTTTTTT
CDR3 protein: CASSLDREIKLFF
clone size: .
V gene: TRBV5-4
D gene: .
J gene: TRBJ1-4

CDR3 DNA: TGTGCCAGCAGCTTAAGCCATGCGGCGGAGACCCAGTACTTC
CDR3 protein: CASSLSHAAETQYF
clone size: .
V gene: TRBV7-3
D gene: .
J gene: TRBJ2-5

CDR3 DNA: TGTGCCAGCAGCCAGAGAGACAGGACGACCTACGAGCAGTACTTC
CDR3 protein: CASSQRDRTTYEQYF
clone size: .
V gene: TRBV21-1
D gene: .
J gene: TRBJ2-7

CDR3 DNA: TGTGCCAGCAGCTTGGCAGGGGGCAATGAGCAGTTCTTC
CDR3 protein: CASSLAGGNEQFF
clone size: .
V gene: TRBV5-4
D gene: TRBD1
J gene: TRBJ2-1

CDR3 DNA: TGTGCCAGCAACGGAGGTAGCTTTTCACCCCTCCACTTT
CDR3 protein: CASNGGSFSPLHF
clone size: .
V gene: TRBV12-3/TRBV12-4
D gene: .
J gene: TRBJ1-6

CDR3 DNA: TGTGCCAGCAGGGAAGGACAGACCGGCGGGATTCAGCCCCAGCATTTT
CDR3 protein: CASREGQTGGIQPQHF
clone size: .
V gene: TRBV2
D gene: .
J gene: TRBJ1-5

CDR3 DNA: TGTGCCACCGGACTGGCAGATACGCAGTATTTT
CDR3 protein: CATGLADTQYF
clone size: .
V gene: TRBV24-1
D gene: .
J gene: TRBJ2-3

CDR3 DNA: TGCGCCAGCAGCGTACTAGCGGGGGGGTTCAATGAGCAGTTCTTC
CDR3 protein: CASSVLAGGFNEQFF
clone size: .
V gene: TRBV5-1
D gene: TRBD2
J gene: TRBJ2-1

CDR3 DNA: TGTGCCAGTAGCCGACAACAGGGGAACACTGAAGCTTTCTTT
CDR3 protein: CASSRQQGNTEAFF
clone size: .
V gene: TRBV19
D gene: .
J gene: TRBJ1-1

CDR3 DNA: TGTGCCAGCAGAACAAAGGCGGGGGGGCTAGTTAGTAATGAGCAGTTCTTC
CDR3 protein: CASRTKAGGLVSNEQFF
clone size: .
V gene: TRBV27
D gene: TRBD2
J gene: TRBJ2-1